Listed below are T cell receptor beta chains from one sample, sequenced in a study of blood T cells in healthy people across ages. Via MiXCR, TCRdb re-called the 5' RACE reads, giving one row per CDR3 protein. The table has some 800,000 distinct CDR3 sequences, 20% to 25% seen once. In addition, the sample was reused for a study of T cells of mothers and their children.

Sequences were obtained from blood. These receptors all come from a boy aged 5-17 years in good health. Each CDR3 is given with its conserved first and last residue. D genes are given only for firm matches. Only some rows state a clone size, as once, few, many or a class for expanded clones.

j_call,v_call,clone_size,d_call,cdr3_nt,cdr3_aa
TRBJ2-3,TRBV20-1,few,-,TGCAGTGCTAGAGATCTGGGCCTGCCTAGCACAGATACGCAGTATTTT,CSARDLGLPSTDTQYF
TRBJ2-5,TRBV7-9,few,-,TGTACCAGCAGCTTAGCTTCCCAGACCCAGTACTTC,CTSSLASQTQYF
TRBJ2-7,TRBV28,few,TRBD2,TGTGCCAGCATAGCGGGGGGTACGTACGAGCAGTACTTC,CASIAGGTYEQYF
TRBJ2-2,TRBV7-2,-,-,TGTGCCAGCAGCTTAGGTTCAGGCCCGAACACCGGGGAGCTGTTTTTT,CASSLGSGPNTGELFF
TRBJ2-5,TRBV7-9,many,TRBD1,TGTGCCAGCAGCACGGACAGGGGCCAAGAGACCCAGTACTTC,CASSTDRGQETQYF
TRBJ2-1,TRBV6-2/TRBV6-3,-,TRBD2,TGTGCCAGCGGGAGGGATCACAATGAGCAGTTCTTC,CASGRDHNEQFF
TRBJ1-4,TRBV20-1,few,-,TGTAGTGCCCAGCTGGGGGGGAGGGAAAAACTGTTTTTT,CSAQLGGREKLFF
TRBJ1-1,TRBV7-9,-,-,TGTGCCAGCAGCTTACCCGCGGACGGGCGGGTGAACACTGAAGCTTTCTTT,CASSLPADGRVNTEAFF
TRBJ2-1,TRBV28,-,TRBD1,TGTGCCAGCAGTCCCTACAGGGGGCTGGTTGACAATGAGCAGTTCTTC,CASSPYRGLVDNEQFF
TRBJ2-5,TRBV20-1,few,-,TGCAGTGCTAGAGATTCTGTGGGTCAACTCTTCCTAGAGGCCCAGTACTTC,CSARDSVGQLFLEAQYF
TRBJ2-3,TRBV7-8,-,TRBD1,TGTGCCAGCAGCTTGCCTTCGGGACAGGGGACCGAGCGGCCCACCACGGATACGCAGTATTTT,CASSLPSGQGTERPTTDTQYF
TRBJ2-4,TRBV7-2,-,TRBD2,TGTGCCAGCAGGGGACTAGCGGGGGTAGCCAAAAACATTCAGTACTTC,CASRGLAGVAKNIQYF
TRBJ1-5,TRBV7-8,-,TRBD1,TGTGCCAGCAGCGTGGGCGGGACAGTCGATAGCAATCAGCCCCAGCATTTT,CASSVGGTVDSNQPQHF
TRBJ2-7,TRBV28,-,TRBD1,TGTGCCATCGGGACAGGAAAGTCCTACGAGCAGTACTTC,CAIGTGKSYEQYF
TRBJ1-2,TRBV4-3,-,-,TGCGCCAGCAGCCAAGTGACTTGGGGGGCCCATGGCTACACCTTC,CASSQVTWGAHGYTF
TRBJ1-2,TRBV5-1,few,-,TGCGCCAGCAGCTTGGATCGGCAGCAAAATTATGGCTACACCTTC,CASSLDRQQNYGYTF
TRBJ1-1,TRBV24-1,once,-,TGTGCCACCAGAAGAGAGATGAACACTGAAGCTTTCTTT,CATRREMNTEAFF
TRBJ1-2,TRBV25-1,few,TRBD1,TGTGCCAGCAGTGGTAGAGGGGGCAACTATGGCTACACCTTC,CASSGRGGNYGYTF
TRBJ2-7,TRBV28,few,-,TGTGCCAGCAGTTTATGGCGCCTTAGCTCCTACGAGCAGTACTTC,CASSLWRLSSYEQYF
TRBJ2-5,TRBV20-1,-,-,TGCGGTGCTAGTAATGATCGGGAGACCCAGTACTTC,CGASNDRETQYF
TRBJ2-7,TRBV20-1,few,-,TGCAGTGCTAGCCCGGTCTCCTACGAGCAGTACTTC,CSASPVSYEQYF
TRBJ2-1,TRBV6-2/TRBV6-3,-,TRBD1,TGTGCCAGCAGTTACTGGACAGGGAGGTACAATGAGCAGTTCTTC,CASSYWTGRYNEQFF
TRBJ1-1,TRBV5-1,-,-,TGCGCCAGCAGCTTGGACAGGGCCAACACTGAAGCTTTCTTT,CASSLDRANTEAFF
TRBJ2-5,TRBV28,few,-,TGTGCCAGCAGTTGGGGTTGGTCAGAGACCCAGTACTTC,CASSWGWSETQYF
TRBJ2-1,TRBV6-5,few,TRBD1,TGTGCCAGCAGGTACGCAGGGGGCTCCTACAATGAGCAGTTCTTC,CASRYAGGSYNEQFF
TRBJ1-2,TRBV29-1,-,-,TGCAGCGCCGCGGAACAGGGATTGGGCTATGGCTACACCTTC,CSAAEQGLGYGYTF
TRBJ1-1,TRBV2,-,-,TGTGCCAGCATGGAGTCTCTTGAAGCTTTCTTT,CASMESLEAFF
TRBJ2-7,TRBV7-2,few,-,TGTGCCAGCAGCACCCAGCGGGTAACGTCCGGCGAGCAGTACTTC,CASSTQRVTSGEQYF
TRBJ2-5,TRBV20-1,-,TRBD2,TGCAGTGCTAGAGATCGGACTAGCCCTCAAGAGACCCAGTACTTC,CSARDRTSPQETQYF
TRBJ2-7,TRBV12-3/TRBV12-4,few,-,TGTGCCAGCAGTCCACTTGTCGAGCAGTACTTC,CASSPLVEQYF
TRBJ2-5,TRBV3-1,-,-,TGTGCCAGCAGCTTTTCGAGCGGAAGCTGGGAGACCCAGTACTTC,CASSFSSGSWETQYF
TRBJ2-3,TRBV12-3/TRBV12-4,few,TRBD2,TGTGCCAGCAGTTTAATGTTCGGAACTAGCGGGGGGGCGGATACGCAGTATTTT,CASSLMFGTSGGADTQYF
TRBJ2-5,TRBV12-3/TRBV12-4,few,-,TGTGCCAGCAGTTTGAGTAGGCCCGCCGGCGGGGAGACCCAGTACTTC,CASSLSRPAGGETQYF
TRBJ1-1,TRBV6-5,-,-,TGTGCCAGCAGTTACTTACAGGGAAACACTGAAGCTTTCTTT,CASSYLQGNTEAFF
TRBJ1-2,TRBV2,-,-,TGTGCCAGCAGTGGATACAGGCAGTCGTTTGGCTACACCTTC,CASSGYRQSFGYTF
TRBJ2-1,TRBV7-2,many,TRBD1,TGTGCCAGCAGCCCCTCCGGACAGGGGTACAATGAGCAGTTCTTC,CASSPSGQGYNEQFF